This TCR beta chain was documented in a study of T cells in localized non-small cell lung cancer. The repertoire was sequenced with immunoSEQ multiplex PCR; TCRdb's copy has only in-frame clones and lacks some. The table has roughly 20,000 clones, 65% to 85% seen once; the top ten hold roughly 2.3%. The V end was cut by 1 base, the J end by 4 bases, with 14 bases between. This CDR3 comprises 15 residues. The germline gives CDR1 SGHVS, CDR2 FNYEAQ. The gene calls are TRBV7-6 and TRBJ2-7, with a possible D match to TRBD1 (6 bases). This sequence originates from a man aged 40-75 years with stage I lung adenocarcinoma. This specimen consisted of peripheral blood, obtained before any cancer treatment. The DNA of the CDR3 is TGTGCCAGCAGCTTAGGTAGCAGGGGCGATTACGAGCAGTACTTC. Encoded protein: CASSLGSRGDYEQYF.